This is a list of T cell receptor beta chains from one sample in a study of control samples from healthy donors and cancer patients. TCRdb's table, derived via immunoSEQ multiplex PCR, lists solely in-frame clones and lacks some. Of 150,000 to 200,000 clones listed, around 94% are singletons. The source material was blood. Every receptor here comes from a woman aged 18-30 years in good health. Each CDR3 is given with its conserved first and last residue. D genes are given only for firm matches. The size of a clone is reported for some rows only, either as once, few or many, or as a class for expanded clones.

D: TRBD2; size: NA; J: TRBJ2-3; V: TRBV6-2/TRBV6-3; CDR3: CASSYWGLAIWDTQYF; DNA: TGTGCCAGCAGTTACTGGGGACTAGCGATTTGGGATACGCAGTATTTT
D: NA; size: NA; J: TRBJ1-6; V: TRBV4-3; CDR3: CASSQDLGSPLHF; DNA: TGCGCCAGCAGCCAAGATCTTGGTTCACCCCTCCACTTT
D: TRBD2; size: NA; J: TRBJ2-1; V: TRBV11-3; CDR3: CASSSRLAGDYNEQFF; DNA: TGTGCCAGCAGCTCCCGACTAGCGGGGGACTACAATGAGCAGTTCTTC
D: TRBD2; size: NA; J: TRBJ2-1; V: TRBV19; CDR3: CASRTTSGTYNEQFF; DNA: TGTGCCAGTAGGACGACTAGCGGGACCTACAATGAGCAGTTCTTC
D: NA; size: NA; J: TRBJ1-2; V: TRBV6-5; CDR3: CASSKGHNYGYTF; DNA: TGTGCCAGCAGTAAGGGACATAACTATGGCTACACCTTC
D: TRBD1; size: NA; J: TRBJ1-3; V: TRBV19; CDR3: CARVRQGSSGNTIYF; DNA: TGTGCCAGGGTCCGACAGGGGAGCTCTGGAAACACCATATATTTT
D: NA; size: NA; J: TRBJ1-1; V: TRBV16; CDR3: CASSPSGRGAFF; DNA: TGTGCCAGCAGCCCGTCAGGTAGGGGAGCTTTCTTT
D: NA; size: NA; J: TRBJ1-4; V: TRBV11-1; CDR3: CASSLGQATNEKLFF; DNA: TGTGCCAGCAGCTTAGGACAGGCAACTAATGAAAAACTGTTTTTT
D: NA; size: once; J: TRBJ1-1; V: TRBV3-1/TRBV3-2; CDR3: CASSQEIEAFF; DNA: TGTGCCAGCAGCCAAGAGATTGAAGCTTTCTTT
D: NA; size: NA; J: TRBJ1-2; V: TRBV24-1; CDR3: CATSEQGAYGYTF; DNA: TGTGCCACCAGTGAACAGGGTGCCTATGGCTACACCTTC
D: TRBD1; size: NA; J: TRBJ1-3; V: TRBV11-3; CDR3: CARTRGCQGASRKGNTIYF; DNA: TGTGCCCGAACGAGAGGGTGCCAGGGGGCGAGTAGGAAAGGAAACACCATATATTTT
D: NA; size: NA; J: TRBJ1-2; V: TRBV5-4; CDR3: CASSLGPPRGGYTF; DNA: TGTGCCAGCAGCTTGGGACCCCCGAGGGGTGGCTACACCTTC
D: NA; size: NA; J: TRBJ2-3; V: TRBV11-2; CDR3: CASRARDTQYF; DNA: TGTGCCAGCAGGGCCAGGGATACGCAGTATTTT
D: NA; size: NA; J: TRBJ1-1; V: TRBV9; CDR3: CASSEDGEAFF; DNA: TGTGCCAGCAGTGAAGACGGTGAAGCTTTCTTT
D: TRBD1; size: NA; J: TRBJ1-5; V: TRBV11-2; CDR3: CASSPLPGQGDNQPQHF; DNA: TGTGCCAGCAGCCCACTCCCGGGACAGGGTGACAATCAGCCCCAGCATTTT
D: TRBD2; size: NA; J: TRBJ2-3; V: TRBV6-2/TRBV6-3; CDR3: CASSRTTSSGSTDTQYF; DNA: TGTGCCAGCAGCCGAACGACCTCTAGCGGGAGCACAGATACGCAGTATTTT
D: NA; size: NA; J: TRBJ1-1; V: TRBV21-1; CDR3: CASSKARGLMNTEAFF; DNA: TGTGCCAGCAGCAAAGCAAGGGGGCTGATGAACACTGAAGCTTTCTTT
D: NA; size: once; J: TRBJ1-1; V: TRBV28; CDR3: CASSPTTWLQAFF; DNA: TGTGCCAGCAGTCCCACTACGTGGTTGCAGGCTTTCTTT
D: NA; size: NA; J: TRBJ1-2; V: TRBV19; CDR3: CASSGGPALFYGYTF; DNA: TGTGCCAGTAGCGGGGGGCCAGCTCTATTCTATGGCTACACCTTC
D: NA; size: NA; J: TRBJ1-5; V: TRBV19; CDR3: CASILRGSRGNQPQHF; DNA: TGTGCCAGTATTCTACGGGGATCTAGGGGCAATCAGCCCCAGCATTTT
D: NA; size: NA; J: TRBJ1-1; V: TRBV6-2/TRBV6-3; CDR3: CASSYISGHGRVNTEAFF; DNA: TGTGCCAGCAGTTACATCAGCGGTCACGGGCGGGTAAACACTGAAGCTTTCTTT
D: NA; size: once; J: TRBJ2-5; V: TRBV4-1; CDR3: CASSRYSGDQETQYF; DNA: TGCGCCAGCAGCCGATATAGCGGAGACCAAGAGACCCAGTACTTC
D: NA; size: NA; J: TRBJ1-6; V: TRBV6-1; CDR3: CASSEQASISPLHF; DNA: TGTGCCAGCAGTGAACAGGCCTCGATTTCACCCCTCCACTTT
D: NA; size: NA; J: TRBJ2-3; V: TRBV11-3; CDR3: CASSFINTDTQYF; DNA: TGTGCCAGCAGCTTTATCAACACAGATACGCAGTATTTT
D: NA; size: NA; J: TRBJ1-5; V: TRBV5-8; CDR3: CASSLGTGLVDNQPQHF; DNA: TGTGCCAGCAGCTTGGGTACGGGCTTAGTGGACAATCAGCCCCAGCATTTT